Listed below are T cell receptor beta chains from one sample, sequenced in a study of a mutant IDH1 vaccine in newly diagnosed glioma. The table came from immunoSEQ multiplex PCR; TCRdb's copy has only in-frame clones and leaves some out. Counted here are around 130,000 clones, roughly 78% occurring once; the ten biggest clones make up 4.5% to 6%. Which antigens these TCRs recognize remains unknown. The sample in question was PBMCs, obtained from a glioma patient whose treatment included an IDH1 peptide vaccine. The receptors were gathered from a man aged 40-49 years with glioma. CDR3s include the opening cysteine and the closing phenylalanine or tryptophan. D genes are given only for firm matches. Clone sizes are given selectively: once, few, many, or a class where the clone is expanded.

v_gene	d_gene	j_gene	abundance	CDR3aa	CDR3nt
TRBV7-9	-	TRBJ1-3	-	CASSLTGNTIYF	TGTGCCAGCAGCTTAACGGGAAACACCATATATTTT
TRBV5-1	TRBD2	TRBJ2-5	-	CASSFGLAGGLGETQYF	TGCGCCAGCAGTTTCGGACTAGCGGGGGGGCTAGGAGAGACCCAGTACTTC
TRBV30	-	TRBJ1-5	-	CAWSVRGTQPQHF	TGTGCCTGGAGTGTAAGGGGGACTCAGCCCCAGCATTTT
TRBV5-1	TRBD1	TRBJ2-7	-	CASSSHRDRGIEQYF	TGCGCCAGCAGCTCGCACCGGGACAGGGGAATCGAGCAGTACTTC
TRBV15	TRBD2	TRBJ2-5	-	CATSRDRAGGIPQTQYF	TGTGCCACCAGCAGAGATCGTGCGGGGGGAATTCCCCAGACCCAGTACTTC
TRBV2	-	TRBJ1-4	-	CASGRVNEKLFF	TGTGCCAGCGGCAGGGTTAATGAAAAACTGTTTTTT
TRBV4-3	TRBD2	TRBJ2-5	-	CASSQGLAGLETQYF	TGCGCCAGCAGCCAAGGTCTAGCGGGATTGGAGACCCAGTACTTC
TRBV11-2	TRBD2	TRBJ2-3	-	CASSFTGGKGTDTQYF	TGTGCCAGCAGCTTTACCGGGGGGAAGGGGACAGATACGCAGTATTTT
TRBV7-9	-	TRBJ1-5	-	CASSKGVQPQHF	TGTGCCAGCAGCAAAGGGGTTCAGCCCCAGCATTTT
TRBV27	-	TRBJ1-4	-	CASSVQGWKNEKLFF	TGTGCCAGCAGTGTGCAGGGATGGAAGAATGAAAAACTGTTTTTT
TRBV4-3	TRBD2	TRBJ2-1	few	CASSQDPPSGSSYNEQFF	TGCGCCAGCAGCCAAGACCCCCCTAGCGGGAGCTCCTACAATGAGCAGTTCTTC
TRBV27	-	TRBJ2-6	-	CASTQSVAGANVLTF	TGTGCCAGCACCCAATCCGTAGCTGGGGCCAACGTCCTGACTTTC
TRBV7-9	TRBD1	TRBJ1-2	-	CASSIDRAGYTF	TGTGCCAGCAGCATTGACAGGGCTGGCTACACCTTC